A single sample gave rise to the 12 T cell receptor beta chains below, sequenced in a study of OX40 agonist ivuxolimab in advanced cancers. Profiling relied on immunoSEQ multiplex PCR, and the TCRdb table lists in-frame clones only, not all of them. In the table there are 20,000 or so clones, around 82% of which are singletons. The source was CD4+ or CD8+ T cells sorted from blood, collected in a trial of the OX40 agonist ivuxolimab. Every receptor here comes from an adult with an advanced solid tumor such as melanoma, head and neck, liver or kidney cancer.

This chain links TRBV27 with TRBJ1-3, with TRBD1 as a possible D gene (6 bases). V gave up 4 bases and J gave up 3 bases, with 10 bases separating them. Germline V gene lookup returns CDR1 MNHEY and CDR2 SMNVEV (reference sequence). The CDR3 totals 14 residues. CDR3 nucleotides: TGTGCCAGCAGTTCATTCAGGGGTGGAAACACCATATATTTT. Its protein product is CASSSFRGGNTIYF.

To note about this clone: Possible read error: a much larger clone is one base away. This chain uses TRBV30 with TRBJ1-1; 8 nucleotides match TRBD1. Germline lookup yields CDR1 GTSNPN and CDR2 SVGIG (reference sequence). The CDR3 runs 13 residues. The CDR3 reads CAWSITGTGALYF. CDR3 DNA sequence: TGTGCCTGGAGTATAACGGGGACAGGCGCGCTATACTTT.

V and J are TRBV10-1 and TRBJ2-3; 10 bases map to TRBD2. V lost 5 bases, J lost 4 bases, and 9 bases stayed unmatched. CDR1 is WNHNN and CDR2 is SYGVQD in the germline V gene (reference sequence). CDR3 size: 16 residues. Written as DNA, the CDR3 is TGCGCCAGCAGTCCGGGACTAGCGAGCTTCGCAGATACGCAGTATTTT. Translating gives CASSPGLASFADTQYF.

This clone has just one count. J is TRBJ2-7 and V is TRBV2; D is perhaps TRBD2 (6 bases). V lost 6 bases, J lost 4 bases, and 19 bases lay in between. CDR1 is SNHLY and CDR2 is FYNNEI in the germline V gene. This CDR3 has 15 residues. The CDR3 DNA is TGTGCCAGCAGCCTCAGCGGGCCGTCCGTTTACGAGCAGTACTTC. Its translation is CASSLSGPSVYEQYF.

The V call is TRBV7-9, the J call TRBJ1-1; D possibly corresponds to TRBD1 (6 bases). Germline V gene data show CDR1 as SEHNR and CDR2 as FQNEAQ (reference sequence). V lost 7 bases and J lost 4, with 19 bases in between. CDR3 length equals 15 residues. CDR3 nucleotide sequence: TGTGCCAGCACCCCCAAACAGGGATGGAGCACTGAAGCTTTCTTT. Protein sequence: CASTPKQGWSTEAFF.

The chain recombines TRBV7-2 with TRBJ2-7; TRBD2 aligns across 12 bases. Losses at the gene ends were 2 bases for V and 4 bases for J; bases not matched to a gene: 9. Germline CDR1 is SGHTA and CDR2 is FQGNSA. The CDR3 contains 17 residues. CDR3 coding DNA: TGTGCCAGCAGCTTAAGGTCTTCGGGACTAGCGGGTTACGAGCAGTACTTC. This gives the protein CASSLRSSGLAGYEQYF.

CDR3 nucleotide sequence: TGTGCCAGCAGTGCTCCCTGGGACAGACCCTCTGGGGCCAACGTCCTGACTTTC. This gives the protein CASSAPWDRPSGANVLTF. This chain joins TRBV6-4 and TRBJ2-6; 7 bases line up with TRBD1. V shed 4 bases and J 0 bases; nucleotides not matched to a gene: 9. Looked up from germline, CDR1 is MRHNA and CDR2 is SNTAGT. This CDR3 spans 18 amino acids.

The V gene is TRBV9, the J gene TRBJ2-1, with D possibly matching TRBD2 (6 bases). CDR3 size: 16 residues. The germline gives CDR1 SGDLS, CDR2 YYNGEE. Trimming pared 4 bases from V and 1 base from J, leaving 15 bases between. CDR3 nucleotide sequence: TGTGCCAGCAGCTCTGAGGGGACTGTGTCCTACAATGAGCAGTTCTTC. Amino acid sequence: CASSSEGTVSYNEQFF.

Note on this clone: At one boundary the junction diverges from the germline segment, which might be a read error. The chain joins TRBV6-1 to TRBJ2-7; possibly TRBD2 for D (5 bases). This CDR3 is built from 13 residues. Germline CDR1 reads MNHNS; CDR2 reads SASEGT. DNA of the CDR3: TGTGCCAGCAGTGAAGCGTTCAGGACTCCCATGCGGTTC. Residues: CASSEAFRTPMRF.

The chain couples TRBV9 to TRBJ2-7; D possibly corresponds to TRBD1 (6 bases). The germline V gene has CDR1 SGDLS and CDR2 YYNGEE. With 4 bases removed from V and 1 base from J, the gap between germline ends came to 15 bases. This CDR3 comprises 15 residues. The CDR3 DNA reads TGTGCCAGCAGCACTTACGAGGACAGATCCTACGAGCAGTACTTC. Its translation is CASSTYEDRSYEQYF.

The chain recombines TRBV5-1 with TRBJ1-2; D is unresolved. Looked up from germline, CDR1 is SGHRS and CDR2 is YFSETQ. The CDR3 contains 14 residues. V lost 0 bases to trimming and J lost 2 bases, with 8 bases between them. The DNA for the CDR3 is TGCGCCAGCAGCTTGGAGTGGGGAAACTATGGCTACACCTTC. It yields the protein CASSLEWGNYGYTF.

The V call is TRBV7-2, the J call TRBJ1-2; D possibly corresponds to TRBD1 (5 bases). The CDR3 is made up of 13 amino acids. The ends were cut back, 5 bases at V and 4 bases at J, with 11 bases in the middle. In germline, CDR1 is SGHTA, CDR2 FQGNSA. CDR3 residues: CASSATEPYGYTF. The CDR3 nucleotides read TGTGCCAGCAGCGCGACAGAGCCCTATGGCTACACCTTC. Full variable domain (rest looked up from reference TRBV7-2 and TRBJ1-2): GAGVSQSPSNKVTEKGKDVELRCDPISGHTALYWYRQSLGQGLEFLIYFQGNSAPDKSGLPSDRFSAERTGGSVSTLTIQRTQQEDSAVYLCASSATEPYGYTFGSGTRLTVV.